The next 20 T cell receptor beta chains were all read from a single sample in a study of response to subunit inactivated influenza vaccine. TCRdb processed the RT-PCR reads anew with MiXCR; each CDR3 protein has one entry. The table includes 500,000 to 600,000 distinct CDR3 sequences, 16% detected once. The source material was CD4+ T cells sorted from PBMCs, sampled around 2 years after vaccination. These receptors came from a man between 45 and 75 years old who received an inactivated influenza vaccine.

The chain employs TRBV27 and TRBJ2-1; D may correspond to TRBD1 or TRBD2 (5 bases each). Germline CDR1 is MNHEY and CDR2 is SMNVEV (reference sequence). The CDR3 has 11 amino acids. With 8 bases removed from V and 12 bases from J, the gap between germline ends came to 14 bases. The CDR3 region is CASARGPRQFF. CDR3 nucleotide sequence: TGTGCCAGCGCGAGGGGTCCCCGGCAGTTCTTC.

This clonotype was picked up a small number of times. The V and J genes are TRBV4-3 and TRBJ2-7; no reliable D call. Per germline, CDR1 LGHNA and CDR2 YSLEER. CDR3 length: 14 amino acids. Trimming left V 5 bases short and J 0 bases short, with 11 bases between. CDR3 sequence (DNA): TGCGCCAGCAGCAAGACTCGTAGCTCCTACGAGCAGTACTTC. It is translated as CASSKTRSSYEQYF.

The chain joins TRBV7-2 to TRBJ2-1; TRBD1 agrees at 9 bases. Per the germline V gene, CDR1 is SGHTA and CDR2 is FQGNSA. The CDR3 extends over 16 amino acids. Losses at the gene ends were 5 bases for V and 3 bases for J; bases not matched to a gene: 8. The CDR3, as DNA: TGTGCCAGCAGCCTGAACGGACAGGGGAACTACAATGAGCAGTTCTTC. This translates into CASSLNGQGNYNEQFF.

This clonotype was counted a few times. The chain has TRBV6-1 and TRBJ1-1; 8 bases align to TRBD1. CDR1 and CDR2 from the germline V gene are MNHNS and SASEGT. The length of the CDR3 is 19 residues. J was trimmed by 1 base and V by 7 bases; bases with no gene match: 20. CDR3 in amino acids: CASTPSAGAGGAKNTEAFF. The CDR3 nucleotides are TGTGCCAGCACTCCATCCGCTGGGGCAGGGGGCGCGAAGAACACTGAAGCTTTCTTT.

The chain is built from TRBV15 and TRBJ2-3; weak D call: TRBD2 (5 bases). Germline V gives CDR1 LNHNV, CDR2 YYDKDF (reference sequence). The CDR3 runs to 16 residues. V was trimmed by 3 bases and J by 4 bases, leaving 17 bases between them. This CDR3 is CATSRQYMGSADTQYF. The CDR3 DNA sequence: TGTGCCACCAGCAGGCAATACATGGGGAGTGCAGATACGCAGTATTTT.

In its sample, this clonotype was seen a few times. V gene TRBV12-3 or TRBV12-4 combines with J gene TRBJ2-1; a weak D match, TRBD2 (7 bases). Trimming removed 6 bases from V and 8 bases from J, with 23 bases in between. This CDR3 spans 16 amino acids. The CDR3 is CASSPRGGGLSHEQFF. The CDR3 nucleotides are TGTGCCAGCAGCCCGAGGGGGGGTGGGTTATCTCATGAGCAGTTCTTC.

This clonotype has a handful of counts. This chain links TRBV12-3 or TRBV12-4 with TRBJ1-2, with no clear D. The CDR3 length is 14 residues. V gave up 3 bases and J gave up 3 bases, with 11 bases separating them. The CDR3 protein is CASSLRHLDYGYTF. CDR3 sequence (DNA): TGTGCCAGCAGTTTGAGACATCTAGACTATGGCTACACCTTC.

For the CDR3, the DNA is TGTGCCACACAGGGAGGAAATGAGCAGTTCTTC. The encoded protein is CATQGGNEQFF. This chain connects TRBV10-3 to TRBJ2-1; either TRBD1 or TRBD2 may fit D (6 bases each). CDR1 and CDR2 from the germline V gene are ENHRY and SYGVKD. Trimming left V 10 bases short and J 7 bases short, with 11 bases between. The CDR3 contains 11 residues.

This clonotype was counted only a few times. This rearrangement joins TRBV28 to TRBJ1-1; no clear D gene. The CDR3 runs to 14 residues. Germline V gene data show CDR1 as MDHEN and CDR2 as SYDVKM. Trimming shortened V by 7 bases and J by 0 bases, and 12 bases separated the two germline ends. CDR3 DNA: TGTGCCAGCACCTCGGATATTATGAACACTGAAGCTTTCTTT. This gives the protein CASTSDIMNTEAFF.

This clonotype was picked up a small number of times. This sequence joins TRBV10-2 and TRBJ2-5; D is possibly TRBD1 (6 bases). This CDR3 has 15 residues. CDR1 and CDR2 from the germline V gene are WSHSY and SAAADI. Trimming pared 1 base from V and 2 bases from J, leaving 11 bases between. The CDR3 region has the DNA TGCGCCAGCAGTGAGTTCAGGGGCCCACAAGAGACCCAGTACTTC. Encoded protein: CASSEFRGPQETQYF.

The chain joins TRBV14 to TRBJ2-7; 7 bases are a match to TRBD1. The germline V gene has CDR1 SGHDN and CDR2 FVKESK. V was pared by 4 bases and J by 2 bases, with 8 bases of the junction left unmatched. The CDR3 is 15 residues long. The CDR3 region is CASSPRGPGPYEQYF. The CDR3, as DNA: TGTGCCAGCAGCCCGAGGGGGCCGGGCCCCTACGAGCAGTACTTC.

The chain employs TRBV7-3 and TRBJ2-1; 7 bases fit TRBD2. Per germline, CDR1 SGHTA and CDR2 FQGTGA. The V gene end was trimmed by 5 bases and the J gene end by 3 bases; junction bases not matched to a gene: 4. This CDR3 contains 14 residues. CDR3 in amino acids: CASSPSGFYNEQFF. CDR3 nucleotides: TGTGCCAGCAGCCCTAGCGGATTCTACAATGAGCAGTTCTTC.

This clonotype was counted many times. V gene TRBV5-1 combines with J gene TRBJ2-1, with 8 bases that match TRBD1. This CDR3 comprises 16 residues. Trimming took 0 bases from V and 9 from J; bases not matched to a gene: 11. Germline V gene sequence: CDR1 SGHRS, CDR2 YFSETQ. CDR3 sequence: CASSLGTGSKGSEQFF. The CDR3 bases are TGCGCCAGCAGCTTGGGGACAGGGTCAAAAGGGTCTGAGCAGTTCTTC.

This clonotype was seen repeatedly, ten times or more. V is TRBV7-9 and J is TRBJ2-3, with D uncertain. V lost 7 bases and J 1 base, leaving 9 bases between the germline ends. CDR1 and CDR2 (germline): SEHNR, FQNEAQ (reference sequence). The CDR3 has 13 amino acids. The CDR3 protein is CASIPLGTDTQYF. CDR3 in DNA: TGTGCCAGCATTCCGCTCGGCACAGATACGCAGTATTTT.

The chain joins TRBV20-1 to TRBJ1-1, with D possibly TRBD1 on 5 matching bases. From germline, CDR1 is DFQATT and CDR2 SNEGSKA (reference sequence). V was clipped by 6 bases and J by 1 base, with 12 bases between them. The CDR3 runs 13 residues. The CDR3 coding sequence is TGCAGTGCCGCCCGGGGGTCGAACACTGAAGCTTTCTTT. Its protein product is CSAARGSNTEAFF.

This clonotype was detected a few times. The chain joins TRBV11-2 to TRBJ2-7, with 7 bases identical to TRBD1. J gave up 3 bases and V 6 bases, and 5 bases lay outside the gene matches. Looked up from germline, CDR1 is SGHAT and CDR2 is FQNNGV. There are 13 residues in the CDR3. CDR3 coding DNA: TGTGCCAGCAGAAACCACAGGGGCTACGAGCAGTACTTC. Its protein product is CASRNHRGYEQYF. The full variable domain, completed using reference TRBV11-2 and TRBJ2-7, is EAGVAQSPRYKIIEKRQSVAFWCNPISGHATLYWYQQILGQGPKLLIQFQNNGVVDDSQLPKDRFSAERLKGVDSTLKIQPAKLEDSAVYLCASRNHRGYEQYFGPGTRLTVT.

This clonotype was picked up a small number of times. The chain has TRBV28 and TRBJ1-2, with 9 nucleotides matching TRBD1. The CDR3 extends over 14 amino acids. V gave up 6 bases and J gave up 4 bases; unmatched junction bases: 6. Per the germline V gene, CDR1 is MDHEN and CDR2 is SYDVKM. The CDR3 reads CASRSGTGTYGYTF. The CDR3 DNA is TGTGCCAGCAGGTCCGGGACAGGGACCTATGGCTACACCTTC.

This clonotype was counted only a few times. The chain employs TRBV12-3 or TRBV12-4 and TRBJ1-5, with D tentatively TRBD1 (6 bases). This CDR3 has 16 amino acids. The ends were cut back, 3 bases at V and 4 bases at J, with 16 bases in the middle. The CDR3 reads CASSFLGGFLNQPQHF. CDR3 bases: TGTGCCAGCAGTTTTTTGGGGGGCTTCCTTAATCAGCCCCAGCATTTT.

This clonotype was found many times. The gene calls are TRBV20-1 and TRBJ2-2; D ambiguous. The CDR3 totals 14 residues. CDR1 and CDR2 (germline): DFQATT, SNEGSKA (reference sequence). V was pared by 1 base and J by 2 bases, with 8 bases between. For the CDR3, the DNA is TGCAGTGCTAGAGGTCCCCGCAACACCGGGGAGCTGTTTTTT. As protein: CSARGPRNTGELFF.

The chain combines TRBV5-1 with TRBJ2-5, with D possibly being TRBD2 (6 bases). In germline, CDR1 is SGHRS, CDR2 YFSETQ. Trimming took 4 bases from V and 5 from J, leaving 12 bases between them. This CDR3 has 13 amino acids. The CDR3 region is CASSPLAYETQYF. The CDR3 DNA sequence: TGCGCCAGCAGCCCTCTAGCGTACGAGACCCAGTACTTC.